Presented here are 27 T cell receptor beta chains from one specimen sequenced in a study of T cells after yellow fever vaccination. TCRdb used MiXCR to reprocess the 5' RACE reads, holding one entry per CDR3 protein. The sample yields 40,000 to 50,000 distinct CDR3 sequences, roughly 6.4% seen once. The input for sequencing was PBMCs, either bulk or a sorted T-cell subset (CD4+, CD8+, memory, or dextramer-sorted; not recorded which), taken 45 days after the yellow fever booster vaccination. Every receptor here comes from a young man who received the YFV17D yellow fever vaccine.

Points on this clonotype: A read error may produce the germline difference seen at one junction end. The chain links TRBV20-1 to TRBJ1-4; 8 bases fit TRBD1. This CDR3 is built from 16 residues. CDR1 and CDR2 (germline): DFQATT, SNEGSKA (reference sequence). The CDR3 spells CCARLGQGWTNEKLFF. The CDR3 DNA is TGCTGTGCTAGGCTCGGACAGGGCTGGACTAATGAAAAACTGTTTTTT.

This clonotype was seen repeatedly, ten times or more. V gene TRBV7-8 combines with J gene TRBJ2-7; D may be TRBD2 (5 bases). This CDR3 contains 12 residues. V was pared by 7 bases and J by 6 bases, with 13 bases between. Germline CDR1 is SGHVS and CDR2 is FQNEAQ. The CDR3 nucleotides are TGTGCCAGCAAAGAGGGTTTCGGCGAGCAGTACTTC. Amino acid sequence: CASKEGFGEQYF. Complete variable domain (other parts from reference TRBV7-8 and TRBJ2-7): GAGVSQSPRYKVAKRGQDVALRCDPISGHVSLFWYQQALGQGPEFLTYFQNEAQLDKSGLPSDRFFAERPEGSVSTLKIQRTQQEDSAVYLCASKEGFGEQYFGPGTRLTVT.

This clonotype was detected once. The chain links TRBV30 to TRBJ1-1; maybe TRBD1 (5 bases). The CDR3 has 15 amino acids. From germline, CDR1 is GTSNPN and CDR2 SVGIG (reference sequence). Deletions cut 2 bases from V and 5 bases from J, with 18 bases between. The CDR3 region is CAWSTGTNSLTEAFF. The CDR3 DNA reads as TGTGCCTGGAGTACCGGGACGAATTCATTGACTGAAGCTTTCTTT.

The sample holds many counts of this clonotype. This sequence joins TRBV27 and TRBJ2-5, with D maybe TRBD2 (6 bases). Deletions cut 3 bases from V and 5 bases from J, with 13 bases between. Germline values: CDR1 MNHEY, CDR2 SMNVEV (reference sequence). CDR3 length: 14 residues. Written as DNA, the CDR3 is TGTGCCAGCAGTTTCGGGACTGTAGGGGAGACCCAGTACTTC. It yields the protein CASSFGTVGETQYF.

This clonotype was observed at least ten times. This chain connects TRBV6-2 or TRBV6-3 to TRBJ2-2; D is uncertain. The germline CDR1 and CDR2 sequences are MNHEY and SVGEGT. Trimming removed 6 bases from V and 8 bases from J, with 22 bases in between. The CDR3 covers 16 residues. The CDR3 region is CASSAHSWTQRGELFF. In nucleotides, the CDR3 is TGTGCCAGCAGCGCCCACTCTTGGACCCAGAGGGGGGAGCTGTTTTTT.

The CDR3 coding sequence is TGTGCCAGCAGCTCCCGGGACTTCCAAGAGACCCAGTACTTC. It specifies CASSSRDFQETQYF. The genes are TRBV5-4 and TRBJ2-5; D may be TRBD2 (6 bases). Trimming removed 3 bases at V and 1 base at J, with 10 bases between. The CDR3 is made up of 14 amino acids. CDR1 is SGHNT, CDR2 YYREEE, per germline (reference sequence).

V usage is TRBV9 and J usage is TRBJ2-7; 8 positions match TRBD2. Germline assignment: CDR1 SGDLS and CDR2 YYNGEE. V gave up 1 base and J gave up 4 bases; unmatched junction bases: 7. This CDR3 has 15 amino acids. Here the CDR3 reads CASSVRPGGPYEQYF. The CDR3 nucleotides are TGTGCCAGCAGCGTAAGGCCGGGAGGGCCTTACGAGCAGTACTTC.

This clonotype was recorded at least ten times. The genes are TRBV12-3 or TRBV12-4 and TRBJ2-1, with TRBD2 matching over 7 bases. Trimming cost V 6 bases and J 0 bases; bases outside gene matches: 5. This CDR3 has 15 residues. The CDR3 DNA reads as TGTGCCAGCAGGGCAGCGGGAAGCTCCTACAATGAGCAGTTCTTC. It translates to CASRAAGSSYNEQFF.

Of note for this clonotype: The junction does not match germline at one end; this may be a read error. The rearrangement links TRBV3-1 to TRBJ1-6; 7 bases map to TRBD1. The CDR3 contains 16 residues. The germline gives CDR1 LGHDT, CDR2 YNNKEL (reference sequence). For the CDR3, the DNA is TGTGCCAGCAGCCAGGCGGGGACAGCAAATAATTCACCCCTTCACTTT. It translates to CASSQAGTANNSPLHF.

The rearrangement links TRBV18 to TRBJ2-5, with D possibly matching TRBD2 (5 bases). CDR1 and CDR2 from the germline V gene are KGHSH and LQKENI. Trimming took off 3 bases at V and 2 bases at J, with 13 bases between the two ends. The CDR3 has 15 residues. The CDR3 nucleotides read TGTGCCAGCTCACCGGGAGCGCCGATTCAAGAGACCCAGTACTTC. Translation gives CASSPGAPIQETQYF. Full variable domain (missing parts from reference TRBV18 and TRBJ2-5): NAGVMQNPRHLVRRRGQEARLRCSPMKGHSHVYWYRQLPEEGLKFMVYLQKENIIDESGMPKERFSAEFPKEGPSILRIQQVVRGDSAAYFCASSPGAPIQETQYFGPGTRLLVL.

This clonotype was seen at least ten times. The chain couples TRBV25-1 to TRBJ1-2; TRBD1 might be the D (6 bases). CDR3 size: 14 residues. CDR1 is MGHDK and CDR2 is SYGVNS in the germline V gene. V was clipped by 4 bases and J by 2 bases, with 11 bases between them. For the CDR3, the DNA is TGTGCCAGCAGTGTCAGGGGACGCAACTATGGCTACACCTTC. Residues: CASSVRGRNYGYTF.

This clonotype was picked up a small number of times. The DNA for the CDR3 is TGTGCCAGCAGCTCGGACAATAACTATGGCTACACCTTC. Translating it yields CASSSDNNYGYTF. The rearrangement joins TRBV7-2 to TRBJ1-2; tentative D call: TRBD1 (5 bases). V lost 4 bases, J lost 1 base, and 7 bases lay in between. Germline V lookup: CDR1 SGHTA, CDR2 FQGNSA. This CDR3 spans 13 amino acids.

This clonotype has more than one count but fewer than ten. This chain connects TRBV2 to TRBJ2-1; TRBD2 might be the D (6 bases). CDR1 is SNHLY, CDR2 FYNNEI, per germline. CDR3 length: 14 amino acids. V lost 5 bases, J lost 7 bases, and 15 bases lay in between. The DNA of the CDR3 is TGTGCCAGCAGTCTCCGGCGGGATTTGAATGAGCAGTTCTTC. Translated: CASSLRRDLNEQFF. Using reference TRBV2 and TRBJ2-1 for the parts outside the CDR3, the full variable domain is EPEVTQTPSHQVTQMGQEVILRCVPISNHLYFYWYRQILGQKVEFLVSFYNNEISEKSEIFDDQFSVERPDGSNFTLKIRSTKLEDSAMYFCASSLRRDLNEQFFGPGTRLTVL.

This clonotype was counted at least ten times. This chain links TRBV20-1 with TRBJ1-5; TRBD1 might be the D (6 bases). The V end lost 3 bases, the J end lost 7 bases, and 13 bases lay between the germline ends. There are 13 residues in the CDR3. The germline V gene encodes CDR1 DFQATT and CDR2 SNEGSKA (reference sequence). CDR3 DNA sequence: TGCAGTGCTAGTAGGGCAGGGGACCAGCCCCAGCATTTT. Residues: CSASRAGDQPQHF.

This clonotype was counted ten times or more. The rearrangement links TRBV5-1 to TRBJ1-4; TRBD1 is a possible D gene (6 bases). Germline V gene lookup returns CDR1 SGHRS and CDR2 YFSETQ. This CDR3 contains 16 residues. V was cut by 0 bases and J by 8 bases, with 17 bases left in between. CDR3 sequence: CASSLGGGLSQEKLFF. Written as DNA, the CDR3 is TGCGCCAGCAGCTTGGGAGGGGGGCTGTCTCAGGAAAAACTGTTTTTT.

This clonotype occurred once. This may come from a read error, since a much larger clone is one base off. V and J are TRBV5-4 and TRBJ2-1; D unresolved. Per germline, CDR1 SGHNT and CDR2 YYREEE (reference sequence). Trimming took 2 bases from V and 7 from J, leaving 4 bases between them. This CDR3 has 11 amino acids. In DNA form, the CDR3 reads TGTGCCAGCAGCTTTAAGAATGAGCAGTTCTTC. Its protein is CASSFKNEQFF.

This rearrangement joins TRBV20-1 to TRBJ2-3, with D possibly matching TRBD2 (6 bases). CDR3 length equals 12 residues. The V gene lost 3 bases and the J gene lost 5 bases, with 9 bases spanning the gap. Germline V gene lookup returns CDR1 DFQATT and CDR2 SNEGSKA (reference sequence). The CDR3 DNA sequence: TGCAGTGCTAGCGGAGGGGTAGATACGCAGTATTTT. Amino acid sequence: CSASGGVDTQYF.

V usage is TRBV5-5 and J usage is TRBJ1-2; no definite D call. Germline V lookup: CDR1 SGHKS, CDR2 YYEKEE (reference sequence). V lost 0 bases and J 6 bases, leaving 9 bases between the germline ends. This CDR3 spans 13 amino acids. The CDR3 DNA reads as TGTGCCAGCAGCTTGGGCACAACTCATGGCTACACCTTC. Its protein product is CASSLGTTHGYTF.

The chain joins TRBV6-5 to TRBJ2-7; TRBD2 agrees at 8 bases. This CDR3 has 12 residues. J was trimmed by 6 bases and V by 6 bases; bases with no gene match: 4. Germline-derived CDR1 and CDR2 are MNHEY and SVGAGI. CDR3 in amino acids: CASRTGTSEQYF. The CDR3 bases are TGTGCCAGCAGGACCGGGACTAGCGAGCAGTACTTC.

The sample holds many counts of this clonotype. The J gene is TRBJ2-5, the V gene TRBV4-3; D not resolved. Trimming cost V 2 bases and J 4 bases, with 8 bases left between them. This CDR3 region has 13 residues. Looked up from germline, CDR1 is LGHNA and CDR2 is YSLEER. CDR3 sequence reads: CASSQNYLETQYF. CDR3 nucleotides: TGCGCCAGCAGCCAAAATTACCTAGAGACCCAGTACTTC.

This clonotype was observed many times. V and J are TRBV12-3 or TRBV12-4 and TRBJ2-5; 12 bases fit TRBD2. Trimming cost V 6 bases and J 5 bases; bases outside gene matches: 4. This CDR3 has 14 amino acids. The DNA of the CDR3 is TGTGCCAGCAGGACTAGCGGGAGTTGGGAGACCCAGTACTTC. It translates to CASRTSGSWETQYF.

At least ten counts were recorded for this clonotype. The chain employs TRBV29-1 and TRBJ2-1, with TRBD1 as a possible D gene (5 bases). CDR3 length: 12 residues. The V gene lost 6 bases and the J gene lost 0 bases, with 6 bases spanning the gap. Germline V lookup: CDR1 SQVTM, CDR2 ANQGSEA. CDR3 bases: TGCAGCGTCAGGGTCTCCTACAATGAGCAGTTCTTC. It is translated as CSVRVSYNEQFF.

The gene calls are TRBV7-2 and TRBJ1-1, with unresolved D. The CDR3 has 12 residues. V was clipped by 8 bases and J by 2 bases, with 9 bases between them. From germline, CDR1 is SGHTA and CDR2 FQGNSA. The CDR3 nucleotides read TGTGCCAGCGGGAGGGTTAACACTGAAGCTTTCTTT. Amino acids: CASGRVNTEAFF.

This rearrangement joins TRBV20-1 to TRBJ2-1; D is possibly TRBD2 (6 bases). The length of the CDR3 is 14 residues. Germline CDR1 reads DFQATT; CDR2 reads SNEGSKA (reference sequence). Trimming removed 6 bases at V and 4 bases at J, with 16 bases between. The CDR3 spells CSARDAGKYNEQFF. The CDR3 bases are TGCAGTGCCCGGGACGCGGGAAAGTACAATGAGCAGTTCTTC.

This clonotype was counted between two and nine times. The chain joins TRBV5-1 to TRBJ2-5; no definite D call. The CDR3 totals 12 residues. Germline loops: CDR1 SGHRS, CDR2 YFSETQ. V shed 8 bases and J shed 1 base, with 9 bases lying between them. CDR3: CASTASQETQYF. CDR3 in DNA: TGCGCCAGTACAGCCTCCCAAGAGACCCAGTACTTC. The full variable domain, completed using reference TRBV5-1 and TRBJ2-5, is KAGVTQTPRYLIKTRGQQVTLSCSPISGHRSVSWYQQTPGQGLQFLFEYFSETQRNKGNFPGRFSGRQFSNSRSEMNVSTLELGDSALYLCASTASQETQYFGPGTRLLVL.

This clonotype has only a few counts. J is TRBJ2-7 and V is TRBV7-2; D remains unclear. V was clipped by 1 base and J by 1 base, with 2 bases between them. The germline CDR1 and CDR2 sequences are SGHTA and FQGNSA. The CDR3 has 12 amino acids. The CDR3 DNA follows: TGTGCCAGCAGCTTAGTGTCCTACGAGCAGTACTTC. Protein product: CASSLVSYEQYF.

This clonotype was recorded many times. J is TRBJ2-1 and V is TRBV20-1; 11 bases match TRBD1. From germline, CDR1 is DFQATT and CDR2 SNEGSKA (reference sequence). The CDR3 runs to 15 residues. The V and J ends lost 6 bases and 12 bases, in that order; junction bases with no gene match: 16. CDR3 residues: CSARPGQGEPGGQFF. In DNA form, the CDR3 reads TGCAGTGCCCGCCCGGGACAGGGGGAGCCCGGGGGGCAGTTCTTC.